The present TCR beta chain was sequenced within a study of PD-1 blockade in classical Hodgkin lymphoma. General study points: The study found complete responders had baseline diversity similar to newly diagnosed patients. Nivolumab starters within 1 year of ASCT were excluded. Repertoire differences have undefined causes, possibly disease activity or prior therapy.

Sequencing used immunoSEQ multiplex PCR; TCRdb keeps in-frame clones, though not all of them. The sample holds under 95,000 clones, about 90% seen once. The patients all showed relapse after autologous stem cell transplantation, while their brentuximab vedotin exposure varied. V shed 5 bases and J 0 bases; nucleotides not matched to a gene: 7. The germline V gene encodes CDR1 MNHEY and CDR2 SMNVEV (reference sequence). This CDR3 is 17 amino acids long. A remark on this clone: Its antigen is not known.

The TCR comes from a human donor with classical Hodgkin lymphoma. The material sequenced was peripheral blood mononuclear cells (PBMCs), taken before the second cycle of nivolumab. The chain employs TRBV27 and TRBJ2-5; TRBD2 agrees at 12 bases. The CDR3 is CASSALGTSGYQETQYF. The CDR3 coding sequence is TGTGCCAGCAGTGCCCTAGGGACTAGCGGGTACCAAGAGACCCAGTACTTC.